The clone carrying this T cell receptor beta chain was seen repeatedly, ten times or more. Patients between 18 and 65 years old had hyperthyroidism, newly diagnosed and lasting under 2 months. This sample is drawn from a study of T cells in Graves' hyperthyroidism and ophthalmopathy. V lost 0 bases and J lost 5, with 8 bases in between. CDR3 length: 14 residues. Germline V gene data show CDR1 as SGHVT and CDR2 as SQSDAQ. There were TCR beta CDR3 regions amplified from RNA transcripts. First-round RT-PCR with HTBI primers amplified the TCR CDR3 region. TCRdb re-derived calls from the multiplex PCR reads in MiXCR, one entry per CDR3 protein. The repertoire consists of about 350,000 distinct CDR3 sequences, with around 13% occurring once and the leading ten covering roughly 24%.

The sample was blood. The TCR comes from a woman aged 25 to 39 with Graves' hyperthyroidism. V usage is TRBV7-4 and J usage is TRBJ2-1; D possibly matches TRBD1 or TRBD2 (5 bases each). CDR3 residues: CASSLAGPDNEQFF. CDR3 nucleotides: TGTGCCAGCAGCTTAGCGGGACCCGACAATGAGCAGTTCTTC.